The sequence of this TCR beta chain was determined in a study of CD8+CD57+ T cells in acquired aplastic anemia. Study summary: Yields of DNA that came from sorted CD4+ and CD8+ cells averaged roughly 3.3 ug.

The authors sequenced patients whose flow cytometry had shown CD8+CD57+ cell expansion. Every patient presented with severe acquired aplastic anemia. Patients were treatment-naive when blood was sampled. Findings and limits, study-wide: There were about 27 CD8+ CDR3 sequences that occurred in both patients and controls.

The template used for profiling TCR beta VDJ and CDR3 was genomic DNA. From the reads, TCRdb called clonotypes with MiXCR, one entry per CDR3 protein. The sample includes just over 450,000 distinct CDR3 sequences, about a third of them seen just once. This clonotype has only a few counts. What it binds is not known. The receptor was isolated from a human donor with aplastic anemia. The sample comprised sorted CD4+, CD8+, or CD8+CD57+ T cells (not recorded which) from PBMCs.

CDR3 loop: CSARVTGQTETQYF. In DNA, the CDR3 is TGCAGTGCTAGAGTCACGGGACAGACGGAGACCCAGTACTTC. V and J are TRBV20-1 and TRBJ2-5; TRBD1 aligns across 7 bases. Germline loops: CDR1 DFQATT, CDR2 SNEGSKA (reference sequence). The CDR3 runs to 14 residues. Losses at the gene ends were 1 base for V and 5 bases for J; bases not matched to a gene: 7.